Listed below are T cell receptor beta chains from one sample, sequenced in a study of T cell repertoires in cytomegalovirus infection. TCRdb analysed the reads with MiXCR anew, one entry per CDR3 protein. Among hundreds of thousands of distinct CDR3 sequences listed, roughly a tenth were seen once. Input material: PBMCs. The origin of the receptors is a human donor in good health (CMV status not recorded). Some clones in this sample may be carry-over from other donors' samples. Each CDR3 is given with its conserved first and last residue. The D gene is left open where the match is weak. Size values are once, few and many counts, or a class for expanded clones, and some rows have none.

TRBD1 TRBJ2-1 TRBV15 many CATSRERILGTGGNEQFF TGTGCCACCAGCAGAGAAAGGATTCTGGGGACAGGGGGCAATGAGCAGTTCTTC
TRBD1 TRBJ1-5 TRBV7-9 few CASSIWTGLRGPGKPQHF TGTGCCAGCAGCATTTGGACAGGGTTGAGGGGGCCAGGTAAGCCCCAGCATTTT
- TRBJ2-7 TRBV20-1 - CSARDDTSNTYEQYF TGCAGTGCTAGAGACGACACGTCTAATACCTACGAGCAGTACTTC
TRBD1 TRBJ1-2 TRBV7-9 many CASSNGTGGYTF TGTGCCAGCAGCAACGGGACAGGCGGCTACACCTTC
TRBD2 TRBJ2-5 TRBV10-3 few CAITRTSGESETQYF TGTGCCATCACCCGGACTAGCGGGGAAAGTGAGACCCAGTACTTC
- TRBJ2-1 TRBV7-9 many CASAGTSYNEQFF TGTGCCAGCGCCGGGACATCTTACAATGAGCAGTTCTTC
- TRBJ1-2 TRBV28 many CASTLGRGYTF TGTGCCAGCACCCTTGGCAGGGGCTACACCTTC
TRBD2 TRBJ2-1 TRBV20-1 many CSEGRGGPYNEQFF TGCAGTGAGGGGCGGGGGGGACCCTACAATGAGCAGTTCTTC
- TRBJ1-4 TRBV12-3/TRBV12-4 many CASSTAPLNEKLFF TGTGCCAGCAGCACCGCGCCCCTCAATGAAAAACTGTTTTTT
TRBD1 TRBJ2-5 TRBV28 many CASSSGTGGRETQYF TGTGCCAGCAGTTCCGGGACAGGGGGCCGGGAGACCCAGTACTTC
- TRBJ2-3 TRBV20-1 - CSARQSSSTDTQYF TGCAGTGCTAGGCAGTCCAGTAGCACAGATACGCAGTATTTT
TRBD1 TRBJ1-5 TRBV29-1 many CSVSAGGRADQPQHF TGCAGCGTTTCGGCAGGGGGTAGAGCGGATCAGCCCCAGCATTTT
- TRBJ1-1 TRBV20-1 many CSARDFVLNTEAFF TGCAGTGCTAGAGATTTCGTTTTGAACACTGAAGCTTTCTTT
TRBD2 TRBJ2-1 TRBV7-2 many CASSLVGLDPSF TGTGCCAGCAGCTTAGTGGGACTAGACCCGTCATTC
- TRBJ1-6 TRBV12-3/TRBV12-4 many CASSRRRRRSSYNSPLHF TGTGCCAGCAGTCGTAGACGGAGACGGAGCTCCTATAATTCACCCCTCCACTTT
- TRBJ1-1 TRBV5-6 many CASSGAGYTEAFF TGTGCCAGCAGCGGAGCCGGATACACTGAAGCTTTCTTT
- TRBJ2-2 TRBV12-5 many CASGWPGQPLGFDTGELFF TGTGCTAGTGGTTGGCCGGGACAACCCTTAGGATTTGACACCGGGGAGCTGTTTTTT
TRBD1 TRBJ2-1 TRBV7-9 - CASSLTGQGDNEQFF TGTGCCAGCAGCTTAACGGGACAGGGCGACAATGAGCAGTTCTTC
- TRBJ1-2 TRBV5-1 - CASSLPFTSENGYTF TGCGCCAGCAGCCTACCTTTTACTTCGGAGAATGGCTACACCTTC
- TRBJ2-1 TRBV6-2/TRBV6-3 - CASSFPDGGRTYNEQFF TGTGCCAGCAGCTTCCCGGATGGGGGGAGAACCTACAATGAGCAGTTCTTC
- TRBJ2-6 TRBV2 many CASIRVGFGANVLTF TGTGCCAGCATAAGGGTTGGGTTTGGGGCCAACGTCCTGACTTTC
- TRBJ1-2 TRBV19 few CASSSPQTGPYGYTF TGTGCCAGTAGTTCACCTCAGACGGGACCCTATGGCTACACCTTC
- TRBJ2-1 TRBV6-6 many CASSSPGLSGFF TGTGCCAGCAGTTCCCCGGGACTCTCGGGGTTCTTC
- TRBJ2-5 TRBV10-3 - CAISLTTEEETQYF TGTGCCATCAGTTTAACGACGGAGGAAGAGACCCAGTACTTC
- TRBJ2-6 TRBV28 many CASSLVLPGANVLTF TGTGCCAGCAGTTTGGTGCTTCCTGGGGCCAACGTCCTGACTTTC
- TRBJ2-4 TRBV20-1 few CSATTGRSREDKNIQYF TGCAGTGCTACAACAGGGCGGAGTAGGGAGGACAAAAACATTCAGTACTTC
TRBD1 TRBJ2-5 TRBV20-1 many CSARPTGEETQYF TGCAGTGCTAGACCCACAGGGGAAGAGACCCAGTACTTC
- TRBJ1-5 TRBV6-2/TRBV6-3 many CASSYGQTDQPQHF TGTGCCAGCAGTTACGGGCAGACGGACCAGCCCCAGCATTTT